The source of this T cell receptor beta chain is a study of blood T cell repertoires in COVID-19. CDR1 SQVTM and CDR2 ANQGSEA come from the germline V gene. With V trimmed by 3 bases and J by 6 bases, 5 bases remained unmatched. The CDR3 spans 13 residues. The repertoire was sequenced with immunoSEQ multiplex PCR; TCRdb's copy has only in-frame clones and lacks some. The data show about 170,000 clones, roughly 80% seen once. The V call is TRBV29-1, the J call TRBJ1-5; 7 nucleotides line up with TRBD1. The TCR originated in a man aged 70-80 years with active or convalescent COVID-19. The sample taken for sequencing was peripheral blood. CDR3 DNA: TGCAGCGTTGATAGGGGGCAGGGTCAGCCCCAGCATTTT. This encodes CSVDRGQGQPQHF.